One and the same sample provided the 18 T cell receptor beta chains below, sequenced in a study of T-cell reconstitution after alpha-beta-depleted transplantation in children. Library preparation (for TCRbeta) was performed with unique molecular identifiers. TCRdb independently ran MiXCR on the PCR reads; one entry per CDR3 protein. Among about 360,000 distinct CDR3 sequences, roughly 15% were seen once, and the ten largest hold about 4.5%. Sequenced here: PBMCs, sampled from the stem cell graft. Source of these receptors: a human donor who donated a stem cell graft to a child with Fanconi anemia.

The table lists this clonotype with many counts. The chain links TRBV10-3 to TRBJ2-1; possible D gene TRBD1, 5 bases. The CDR3 covers 12 residues. Germline V gene lookup returns CDR1 ENHRY and CDR2 SYGVKD. V lost 6 bases to trimming and J lost 6 bases, with 9 bases between them. DNA of the CDR3: TGTGCCATCAGCACCCAGGGCAATGAGCAGTTCTTC. It is translated as CAISTQGNEQFF.

CDR3 loop: CASSLEPGTGNTEAFF. DNA of the CDR3: TGTGCCAGCAGCTTAGAGCCCGGGACAGGGAACACTGAAGCTTTCTTT. The rearrangement links TRBV11-2 to TRBJ1-1, with TRBD1 identical over 8 bases. CDR3 size: 16 residues. Germline CDR1 is SGHAT and CDR2 is FQNNGV. J gave up 1 base and V 0 bases, and 4 bases lay outside the gene matches.

V gene TRBV7-6 combines with J gene TRBJ2-2; 7 nucleotides match TRBD2. J gave up 4 bases and V 1 base, and 6 bases lay outside the gene matches. Germline-derived CDR1 and CDR2 are SGHVS and FNYEAQ. CDR3 size: 16 residues. CDR3 in DNA: TGTGCCAGCAGCTTAGACGCAGGGAGGGGCACCGGGGAGCTGTTTTTT. Its protein product is CASSLDAGRGTGELFF.

The V and J genes are TRBV27 and TRBJ2-1; 12 bases agree with TRBD2. Trimming took 5 bases from V and 9 from J; bases not matched to a gene: 8. In germline, CDR1 is MNHEY, CDR2 SMNVEV (reference sequence). The CDR3 consists of 15 residues. The CDR3 DNA is TGTGCCAGCAGTAATCTAGCGGGGGGGCATACTGAGCAGTTCTTC. Translating it yields CASSNLAGGHTEQFF.

This clonotype was detected ten times or more. The chain links TRBV27 to TRBJ2-6; the D is unclear. Trimming stripped 2 bases from V and 2 bases from J, with 7 bases between. Germline V CDR1 and CDR2: MNHEY, SMNVEV (reference sequence). This CDR3 contains 15 residues. In DNA form, the CDR3 reads TGTGCCAGCAGTTTAACCAGCGCTGGGGCCAACGTCCTGACTTTC. Translated: CASSLTSAGANVLTF. Drawing the rest from reference TRBV27 and TRBJ2-6, the complete variable domain is EAQVTQNPRYLITVTGKKLTVTCSQNMNHEYMSWYRQDPGLGLRQIYYSMNVEVTDKGDVPEGYKVSRKEKRNFPLILESPSPNQTSLYFCASSLTSAGANVLTFGAGSRLTVL.

This clonotype was seen ten or more times. This CDR3 is CASSRDGQGWYGYTF. In DNA form, the CDR3 reads TGTGCCAGCAGCCGGGATGGACAGGGATGGTATGGCTACACCTTC. The chain joins TRBV5-6 to TRBJ1-2, with 8 bases fitting TRBD1. Trimming cost V 4 bases and J 5 bases; bases outside gene matches: 10. The CDR3 runs 15 residues. Germline assignment: CDR1 SGHDT and CDR2 YYEEEE.

The CDR3 DNA sequence: TGCGCCAGCAGCTGGGCGTCCCTTTTGGGAGCAGATACGCAGTATTTT. Translation gives CASSWASLLGADTQYF. The V call is TRBV5-1, the J call TRBJ2-3, with a weak D call TRBD2 (5 bases). This CDR3 region has 16 residues. V lost 3 bases and J 4 bases, leaving 18 bases between the germline ends. CDR1 and CDR2 (germline): SGHRS, YFSETQ.

The chain carries TRBV7-2 and TRBJ2-2; D possibly corresponds to TRBD2 (6 bases). The ends were cut back, 6 bases at V and 4 bases at J, with 18 bases in the middle. This CDR3 is 16 amino acids long. Germline CDR1 is SGHTA and CDR2 is FQGNSA. CDR3 amino acids: CASSGYGRGPTGELFF. Written as DNA, the CDR3 is TGTGCCAGCAGTGGGTATGGGCGGGGTCCCACCGGGGAGCTGTTTTTT.

Only a few counts were recorded for this clonotype. The rearrangement links TRBV28 to TRBJ1-6, with a weak D call TRBD1 (6 bases). The CDR3 has 15 amino acids. Germline loops: CDR1 MDHEN, CDR2 SYDVKM. Trimming cost V 10 bases and J 11 bases, with 24 bases left between them. The CDR3 DNA is TGTGCCACCTCCCCTCCAAGGGGGATCGGTCCACCCCTCCACTTT. This sequence encodes CATSPPRGIGPPLHF.

The rearrangement links TRBV29-1 to TRBJ2-7, with D tentatively TRBD2 (6 bases). V dropped 6 bases and J dropped 1 base, with 10 bases sitting between them. The CDR3 runs to 12 residues. From germline, CDR1 is SQVTM and CDR2 ANQGSEA. CDR3 in amino acids: CSVRDGSYEQYV. The CDR3 DNA follows: TGCAGCGTGCGGGACGGGTCCTACGAGCAGTACGTC.

J is TRBJ1-6 and V is TRBV6-1; no reliable D call. V lost 7 bases and J lost 10, with 17 bases in between. Germline lookup yields CDR1 MNHNS and CDR2 SASEGT. This CDR3 has 14 amino acids. The CDR3 is CASTRTRIRSPLHF. CDR3 in DNA: TGTGCCAGCACCCGGACGAGGATACGGTCACCCCTCCACTTT.

The J gene is TRBJ2-3, the V gene TRBV2; the match to TRBD1 covers 9 bases. This CDR3 comprises 14 residues. J lost 5 bases, V lost 4 bases, and 4 bases had no gene match. Germline values: CDR1 SNHLY, CDR2 FYNNEI. The CDR3 DNA is TGTGCCAGCAGTGTACAGGGGGCCCAAGATACGCAGTATTTT. Translated: CASSVQGAQDTQYF.

The sample holds a few counts of this clonotype. This chain links TRBV10-2 with TRBJ1-6; tentative D call: TRBD1 (6 bases). The CDR3 has 13 amino acids. The germline V gene has CDR1 WSHSY and CDR2 SAAADI. Trimming left V 7 bases short and J 8 bases short, with 12 bases between. The CDR3 DNA is TGCGCCAGCACCCGGGACACATATTCACCCCTCCACTTT. It encodes CASTRDTYSPLHF.

This chain links TRBV20-1 with TRBJ2-5; weak D call: TRBD1 (5 bases). CDR3 size: 14 residues. The germline gives CDR1 DFQATT, CDR2 SNEGSKA (reference sequence). Trimming cost V 5 bases and J 1 base, with 14 bases left between them. CDR3 sequence (DNA): TGCAGTGCTCTACCCAGGGAACCCCAAGAGACCCAGTACTTC. Residues: CSALPREPQETQYF.

Here the CDR3 reads CASSNAKGPFYEQYF. The CDR3 DNA reads as TGTGCCAGTAGTAATGCAAAAGGACCATTTTACGAGCAGTACTTC. This sequence joins TRBV19 and TRBJ2-7; no definite D call. Germline loops: CDR1 LNHDA, CDR2 SQIVND (reference sequence). The V and J ends lost 4 bases and 4 bases respectively, with 17 bases between them. The CDR3 spans 15 residues. Full variable domain (remainder filled in from reference TRBV19 and TRBJ2-7): DGGITQSPKYLFRKEGQNVTLSCEQNLNHDAMYWYRQDPGQGLRLIYYSQIVNDFQKGDIAEGYSVSREKKESFPLTVTSAQKNPTAFYLCASSNAKGPFYEQYFGPGTRLTVT.

Only a few counts were recorded for this clonotype. The gene calls are TRBV5-1 and TRBJ1-2, with D tentatively TRBD1 (5 bases). V was clipped by 1 base and J by 8 bases, with 12 bases between them. Germline V lookup: CDR1 SGHRS, CDR2 YFSETQ. The CDR3 extends over 13 amino acids. CDR3 nucleotide sequence: TGCGCCAGCAGCTTGAATGGAGGGGACGGCTACACCTTC. Encoded protein: CASSLNGGDGYTF.

The rearrangement joins TRBV7-8 to TRBJ2-3; D perhaps matches TRBD1 (6 bases). Germline V lookup: CDR1 SGHVS, CDR2 FQNEAQ. This CDR3 is built from 16 residues. V dropped 2 bases and J dropped 4 bases, with 16 bases sitting between them. The CDR3 coding sequence is TGTGCCAGCAGCTTAAGGTTTGGCAGGGGCCCAGATACGCAGTATTTT. Protein: CASSLRFGRGPDTQYF.

This clonotype was detected many times. This chain connects TRBV5-1 to TRBJ2-2, with 12 positions matching TRBD2. The CDR3 covers 18 residues. V gave up 4 bases and J gave up 0 bases; unmatched junction bases: 7. CDR1 and CDR2 from the germline V gene are SGHRS and YFSETQ. The CDR3 loop is CASSPLTSGGANTGELFF. The CDR3 DNA follows: TGCGCCAGCAGCCCCCTGACTAGCGGGGGAGCGAACACCGGGGAGCTGTTTTTT.